A selection of T cell receptor beta chains follows, all from one sample in a study of blood T cell repertoires in COVID-19. Clones were sequenced by immunoSEQ multiplex PCR, and TCRdb holds only the in-frame ones, with some missing. This sample has about 280,000 clones, with around 84% found just once. The sample was PBMCs or T cells enriched from blood (not recorded which). These TCRs come from a woman aged 45-60 years who had recovered from COVID-19. Both conserved end residues are part of each CDR3. D genes are given only for firm matches. Clone size is stated in some rows and not others, as once, few, many or a class when expanded.

D gene | J gene | V gene | clone size | CDR3 length | CDR3 protein | CDR3 DNA
NA | TRBJ1-2 | TRBV19 | NA | 16 | CASSMRLGDINYGYTF | TGTGCCAGTAGTATGCGCCTCGGGGATATTAACTATGGCTACACCTTC
NA | TRBJ2-3 | TRBV10-3 | few | 16 | CAISEGPWRPTDTQYF | TGTGCCATCAGTGAGGGACCTTGGAGGCCCACAGATACGCAGTATTTT
NA | TRBJ1-1 | TRBV28 | NA | 12 | CASSQWNTEAFF | TGTGCCAGCAGCCAATGGAACACTGAAGCTTTCTTT
NA | TRBJ2-3 | TRBV18 | NA | 16 | CASSPKLLVGGDTQYF | TGTGCCAGCTCACCTAAACTATTGGTAGGGGGAGATACGCAGTATTTT
NA | TRBJ1-4 | TRBV15 | once | 16 | CATSRDRGSSREKLFF | TGTGCCACCAGCAGAGATCGAGGGAGCTCTAGGGAAAAACTGTTTTTT
TRBD2 | TRBJ2-5 | TRBV15 | once | 15 | CATSRVQMRGETQYF | TGTGCCACCAGCAGAGTACAGATGCGGGGGGAGACCCAGTACTTC
NA | TRBJ2-3 | TRBV5-1 | NA | 13 | CASHEPSEEAQYF | TGCGCCAGCCATGAACCATCGGAAGAGGCGCAGTATTTT
NA | TRBJ2-3 | TRBV5-6 | NA | 13 | CASSPYAGDTQYF | TGTGCCAGCAGCCCCTACGCGGGGGATACGCAGTATTTT
NA | TRBJ1-5 | TRBV30 | NA | 11 | CAWSEAGPQHF | TGTGCCTGGAGTGAAGCGGGGCCCCAGCATTTT
NA | TRBJ1-5 | TRBV7-8 | NA | 14 | CASSSPGENQPQHF | TGTGCCAGCAGCTCACCGGGGGAAAATCAGCCCCAGCATTTT
NA | TRBJ2-7 | TRBV2 | NA | 15 | CASSEDRTVSYEQYF | TGTGCCAGCAGTGAGGACCGGACAGTCTCCTACGAGCAGTACTTC
NA | TRBJ1-3 | TRBV28 | NA | 13 | CASSLSSGNTIYF | TGTGCCAGCAGTCTCTCCTCTGGAAACACCATATATTTT
NA | TRBJ1-5 | TRBV27 | NA | 14 | CASSFRGSNQPQHF | TGTGCCAGCAGTTTTCGGGGAAGCAATCAGCCCCAGCATTTT
NA | TRBJ2-7 | TRBV6-5 | NA | 13 | CASSRHGTYEQYF | TGTGCCAGCAGTCGACACGGAACCTACGAGCAGTACTTC
NA | TRBJ1-3 | TRBV6-5 | few | 15 | CASSPLSGFPNTIYF | TGTGCCAGCAGTCCCCTTTCAGGGTTTCCCAACACCATATATTTT
NA | TRBJ2-7 | TRBV2 | few | 14 | CASRTLSGVGEQYF | TGTGCCAGCAGGACCCTCTCGGGGGTTGGCGAGCAGTACTTC
NA | TRBJ1-4 | TRBV7-2 | once | 15 | CASSLDQATNEKLFF | TGTGCCAGCAGCTTAGATCAGGCAACTAATGAAAAACTGTTTTTT
TRBD2 | TRBJ2-3 | TRBV7-9 | NA | 15 | CASSLLGGGTDTQYF | TGTGCCAGCAGCTTACTGGGAGGGGGCACAGATACGCAGTATTTT
NA | TRBJ2-1 | TRBV28 | NA | 13 | CASSPGILNEQFF | TGTGCCAGCAGTCCGGGGATTCTGAATGAGCAGTTCTTC
TRBD1 | TRBJ1-2 | TRBV6-5 | NA | 14 | CASMSGGVWEGYTF | TGTGCCAGCATGTCAGGGGGCGTTTGGGAAGGCTACACCTTC
NA | TRBJ1-6 | TRBV6-1 | NA | 15 | CASSEADGDNSPLHF | TGTGCCAGCAGTGAAGCAGACGGGGATAATTCACCCCTCCACTTT
TRBD1 | TRBJ1-2 | TRBV10-3 | NA | 15 | CAISESPGGNYGYTF | TGTGCCATCAGTGAGTCCCCAGGGGGAAACTATGGCTACACCTTC
NA | TRBJ2-7 | TRBV20-1 | NA | 11 | CSAKTGYEQYF | TGCAGTGCTAAAACAGGTTACGAGCAGTACTTC
NA | TRBJ1-2 | TRBV10-2 | NA | 15 | CASREGREPIYGYTF | TGCGCCAGCAGGGAGGGTCGGGAGCCGATCTATGGCTACACCTTC
NA | TRBJ2-1 | TRBV12-3/TRBV12-4 | once | 13 | CASSPSRGNEQFF | TGTGCCAGCAGCCCATCTAGAGGGAATGAGCAGTTCTTC
NA | TRBJ1-5 | TRBV7-9 | few | 14 | CASSKLNSNQPQHF | TGTGCCAGCAGCAAGCTCAATAGCAATCAGCCCCAGCATTTT
TRBD1 | TRBJ2-1 | TRBV27 | NA | 15 | CASSLRRTGGNEQFF | TGTGCCAGCAGTTTACGACGGACAGGGGGTAATGAGCAGTTCTTC
TRBD2 | TRBJ2-7 | TRBV10-3 | NA | 17 | CAISSGLAGGSTYEQYF | TGTGCCATCAGTTCGGGACTAGCGGGGGGGTCCACCTACGAGCAGTACTTC
NA | TRBJ1-6 | TRBV5-6 | NA | 15 | CASSFRSRGKSPLHF | TGTGCCAGCAGCTTCCGCAGCCGGGGAAAATCACCCCTCCACTTT